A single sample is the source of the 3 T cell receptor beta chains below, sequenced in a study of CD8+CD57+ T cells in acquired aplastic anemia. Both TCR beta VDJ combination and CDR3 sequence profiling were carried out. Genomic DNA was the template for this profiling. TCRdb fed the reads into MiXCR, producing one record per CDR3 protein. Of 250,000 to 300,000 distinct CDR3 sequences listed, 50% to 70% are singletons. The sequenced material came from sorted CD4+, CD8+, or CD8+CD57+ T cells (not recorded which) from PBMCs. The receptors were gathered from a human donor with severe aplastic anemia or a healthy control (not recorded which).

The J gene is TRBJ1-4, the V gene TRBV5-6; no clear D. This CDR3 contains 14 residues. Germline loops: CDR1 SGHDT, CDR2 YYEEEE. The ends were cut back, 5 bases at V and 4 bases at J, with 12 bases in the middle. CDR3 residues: CASSLPGLNEKLFF. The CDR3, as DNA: TGTGCCAGCAGTTTGCCGGGCCTTAATGAAAAACTGTTTTTT.

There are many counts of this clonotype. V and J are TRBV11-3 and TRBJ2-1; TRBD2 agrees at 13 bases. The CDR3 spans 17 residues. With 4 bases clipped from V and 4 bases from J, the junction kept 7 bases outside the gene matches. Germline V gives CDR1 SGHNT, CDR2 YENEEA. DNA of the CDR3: TGTGCCAGCAGCTCCGGACTAGCGGGGGTCCCATACAATGAGCAGTTCTTC. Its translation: CASSSGLAGVPYNEQFF. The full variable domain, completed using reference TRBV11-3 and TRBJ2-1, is EAGVVQSPRYKIIEKKQPVAFWCNPISGHNTLYWYLQNLGQGPELLIRYENEEAVDDSQLPKDRFSAERLKGVDSTLKIQPAELGDSAVYLCASSSGLAGVPYNEQFFGPGTRLTVL.

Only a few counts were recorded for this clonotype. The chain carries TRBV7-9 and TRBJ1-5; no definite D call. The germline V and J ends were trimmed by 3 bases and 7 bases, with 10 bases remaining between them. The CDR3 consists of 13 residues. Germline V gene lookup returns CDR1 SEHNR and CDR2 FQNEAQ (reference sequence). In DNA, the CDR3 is TGTGCCAGCAGCTTTTCGTCGGAGCAGCCCCAGCATTTT. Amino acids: CASSFSSEQPQHF.